The 3 T cell receptor beta chains in this list originate from one sample, sequenced in a study of T cells after yellow fever vaccination. Using its own MiXCR run on the 5' RACE reads, TCRdb lists one record per CDR3 protein. This sample has about 210,000 distinct CDR3 sequences; roughly 3.3% occur once, and the top ten carry roughly 3%. Specimen: CD4+ T cells sorted from PBMCs, collected 10 days after the yellow fever booster vaccination. The origin of the receptors is a young man who received the YFV17D yellow fever vaccine.

This clonotype was seen only a few times. The V gene is TRBV12-3 or TRBV12-4, the J gene TRBJ1-2, with D possibly being TRBD1 (5 bases). Trimming left V 7 bases short and J 2 bases short, with 11 bases between. This CDR3 contains 13 residues. The CDR3 loop is CASKGAGNYGYTF. The CDR3 DNA reads TGTGCCAGCAAAGGGGCGGGGAACTATGGCTACACCTTC.

At least ten counts were recorded for this clonotype. The chain has TRBV7-9 and TRBJ2-3; 8 nucleotides match TRBD1. The CDR3 is made up of 13 amino acids. The V segment lost 3 bases and the J segment 4 bases; nucleotides outside the gene matches: 0. Germline CDR1 SEHNR, CDR2 FQNEAQ (reference sequence). The CDR3: CASSLTGADTQYF. DNA for the CDR3: TGTGCCAGCAGCTTGACAGGGGCAGATACGCAGTATTTT.

This clonotype was observed a few times. The rearrangement joins TRBV6-2 or TRBV6-3 to TRBJ2-1; D is undetermined. V lost 1 base and J lost 11, with 9 bases in between. The V gene's germline CDR1 is MNHEY and CDR2 SVGEGT. The CDR3 loop spans 12 amino acids. In nucleotides, the CDR3 is TGTGCCAGCAGTTACTTAGCCCCCAAGCAGTTCTTC. This gives the protein CASSYLAPKQFF.